The present entry profiles one T cell receptor (beta chain) with its context. What it recognizes is unknown. This entry belongs to a study of cytomegalovirus exposure and HLA in healthy donors. Study-wide findings and caveats: Later, an analysis showed that TCR beta chains associated with HLA were more clonally expanded than others that were equally common. CMV serostatus was the sole immune exposure data available.

The records do not include a CMV serostatus for this donor. CDR3 length: 14 residues. Unmatched junction bases numbered 11, after V lost 6 bases and J lost 15 bases. CDR1 is MNHNS, CDR2 SASEGT, per germline. It was with 60 Vbeta and 13 Jbeta primers that the PCR ran. The method was immunoSEQ multiplex PCR; TCRdb's version includes in-frame clones alone and lacks a portion of them. The repertoire consists of under 45,000 clones, with roughly 60% occurring once and the leading ten covering 8.7%. The receptor was isolated from a human donor in good health. Specimen: PBMCs. The genes are TRBV6-1 and TRBJ1-6, with 10 bases identical to TRBD1. The DNA of the CDR3 is TGTGCCAGCAGCCGACAGGGGGCGGTAAGAATCCTCCACTTT. Encoded protein: CASSRQGAVRILHF.